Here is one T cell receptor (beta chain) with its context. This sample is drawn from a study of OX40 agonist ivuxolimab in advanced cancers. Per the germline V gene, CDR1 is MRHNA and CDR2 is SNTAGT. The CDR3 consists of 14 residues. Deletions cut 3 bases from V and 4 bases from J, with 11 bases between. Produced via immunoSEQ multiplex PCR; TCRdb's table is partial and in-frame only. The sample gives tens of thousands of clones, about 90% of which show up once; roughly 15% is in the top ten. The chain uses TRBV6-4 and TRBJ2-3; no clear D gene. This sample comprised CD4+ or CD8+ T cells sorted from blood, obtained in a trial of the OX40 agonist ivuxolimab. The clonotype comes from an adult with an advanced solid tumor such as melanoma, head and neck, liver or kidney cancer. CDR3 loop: CASSDLSDPDTQYF. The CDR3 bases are TGTGCCAGCAGTGATTTATCTGATCCAGATACGCAGTATTTT.